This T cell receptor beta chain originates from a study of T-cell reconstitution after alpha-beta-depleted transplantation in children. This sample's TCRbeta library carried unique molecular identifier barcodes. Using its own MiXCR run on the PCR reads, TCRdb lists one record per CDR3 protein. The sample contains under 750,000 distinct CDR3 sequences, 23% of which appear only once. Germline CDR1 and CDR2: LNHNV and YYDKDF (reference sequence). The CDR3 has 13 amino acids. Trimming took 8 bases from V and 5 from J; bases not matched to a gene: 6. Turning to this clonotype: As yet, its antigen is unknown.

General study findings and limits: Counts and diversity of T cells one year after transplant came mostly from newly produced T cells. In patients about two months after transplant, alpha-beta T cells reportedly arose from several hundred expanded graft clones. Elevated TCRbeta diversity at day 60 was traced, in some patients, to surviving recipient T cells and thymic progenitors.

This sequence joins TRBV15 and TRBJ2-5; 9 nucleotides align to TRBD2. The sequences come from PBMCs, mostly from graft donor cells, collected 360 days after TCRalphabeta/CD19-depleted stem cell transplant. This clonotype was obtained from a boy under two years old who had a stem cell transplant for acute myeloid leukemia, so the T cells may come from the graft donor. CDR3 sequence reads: CATGRGGLETQYF. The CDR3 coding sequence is TGTGCCACCGGGCGGGGGGGGTTGGAGACCCAGTACTTC.